This record concerns one T cell receptor (beta chain) sequence. This clonotype showed up many times. There is no known antigen for this receptor. The input lacks base qualities; no much larger clone sits a single base away. The method behind the library was PCR. TCRdb records Illumina HiSeq 2500 as the sequencer. Molecular barcoding was employed in the preparation of TCR libraries, with unique molecular identifiers being used to normalize TCRbeta repertoire quantification. Using fastp trimming at Q25 and MiXCR clonotype assembly, TCRdb reanalyzed the public sequencing data and kept in-frame beta chains. Rows with one shared CDR3 protein collapse into an entry with the most common genes and DNA. The sample data list 150,000 to 200,000 distinct CDR3 sequences, and roughly 6.3% of these were observed just once. The ten largest make up approximately 4.1% of the sample. The treatment or condition label for this specimen denotes: allogeneic hematopoietic cell transplantation with graft depleted of TCRalphabeta T cells and CD19 B cells. TCRalphabeta/CD19-depleted allogeneic hematopoietic cell grafts were given to the transplant recipients, all of whom were children.

The data were obtained in a study of T-cell reconstitution after alpha-beta-depleted transplantation in children (dated by TCRdb to 2016 to 2017). Background on the whole study: T-cell immune reconstitution after TCRalphabeta/CD19-depleted allogeneic hematopoietic cell transplantation in children was quantitatively tracked in the study by means of TCR repertoire profiling. Study-level results and caveats: In some patients, the high TCRbeta diversity seen at day 60 was put down to recipient T cells and intrathymic progenitors that had survived conditioning. The apparently early alphabetaT-cell count recovery about two months after transplant was reportedly dependent on only several hundred rapidly expanded clones derived from non-depleted graft cells. Hyperexpanded clone frequencies declined over subsequent months; after one year, T-cell counts and TCRbeta diversity were mostly attributed to newly produced T cells.

Relative to germline, V is 4 bases shorter and J is 0 bases shorter, with 16 bases between their ends. In the germline V gene (reference sequence), CDR1 corresponds to MNHEY and CDR2 to SMNVEV. The CDR3 contains 17 residues, cysteine and phenylalanine counted. Only CDR3 DNA is held: 51 bases, read in frame from base 1. This clonotype was sampled from a girl under three years old with combined immunodeficiency, due to receive a stem cell transplant. The rearranged segments are TRBV27 and TRBJ2-4, with the D gene call left open. Sequenced material: PBMCs, taken before TCRalphabeta/CD19-depleted stem cell transplant. The CDR3 loop reads CASSSHGERTAKNIQYF. The nucleotides are TGTGCCAGCAGTTCCCATGGCGAGCGTACAGCCAAAAACATTCAGTACTTC.